This entry describes one TCR beta chain. The antigen remains unidentified. The junction shows a germline mismatch at one end, possibly a read error. As for the donors, each was a healthy bone marrow donor. This sample was included in a study of cytomegalovirus exposure and HLA in healthy donors. Across the whole study: From roughly 180 million T cells, an earlier analysis saw around 120 million unique TCR beta sequences. Overall study results and limits: While the bulk of TCR sequences proved rare, some public TCRs turned up in many donors. A cluster of highly shared sequence variants was likely a sequencing artifact.

The CDR3 consists of 15 residues. The V gene's germline CDR1 is SGHDT and CDR2 YYEEEE. Primers: 60 Vbeta forward and 13 Jbeta reverse. Sequenced by immunoSEQ multiplex PCR; TCRdb stores in-frame clones only, minus some. The data show approximately 120,000 clones, with under 85% seen just once and less than 5% held by the top ten. This chain joins TRBV5-6 and TRBJ2-7, with 7 bases identical to TRBD2. The clonotype comes from a woman between 50 and 59 years old in good health and CMV-seropositive. The sequencing sample was made of PBMCs. The CDR3 coding sequence is TGTGCCAGCAGGCCTTTACGCGGGGGATCTACGAGCATAGACTTC. As protein: CASRPLRGGSTSIDF.